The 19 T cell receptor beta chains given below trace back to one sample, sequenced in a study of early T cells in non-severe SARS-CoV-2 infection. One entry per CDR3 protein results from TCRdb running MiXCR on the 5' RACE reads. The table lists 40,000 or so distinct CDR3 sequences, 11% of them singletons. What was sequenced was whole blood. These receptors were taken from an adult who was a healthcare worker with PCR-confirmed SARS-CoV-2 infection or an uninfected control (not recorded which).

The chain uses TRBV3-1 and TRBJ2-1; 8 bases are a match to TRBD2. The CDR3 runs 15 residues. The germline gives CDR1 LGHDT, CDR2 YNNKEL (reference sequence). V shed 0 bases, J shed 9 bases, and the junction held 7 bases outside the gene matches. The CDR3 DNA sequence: TGTGCCAGCAGCCAAGATTTGGGTAGCGGGATTGAGCAGTTCTTC. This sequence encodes CASSQDLGSGIEQFF.

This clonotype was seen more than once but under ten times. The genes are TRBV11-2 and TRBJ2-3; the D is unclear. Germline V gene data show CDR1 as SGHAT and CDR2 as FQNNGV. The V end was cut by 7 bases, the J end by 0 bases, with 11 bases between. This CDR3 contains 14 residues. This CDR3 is CASTGVRSTDTQYF. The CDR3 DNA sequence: TGTGCCAGCACTGGGGTACGAAGCACAGATACGCAGTATTTT. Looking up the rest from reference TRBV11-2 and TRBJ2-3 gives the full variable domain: EAGVAQSPRYKIIEKRQSVAFWCNPISGHATLYWYQQILGQGPKLLIQFQNNGVVDDSQLPKDRFSAERLKGVDSTLKIQPAKLEDSAVYLCASTGVRSTDTQYFGPGTRLTVL.

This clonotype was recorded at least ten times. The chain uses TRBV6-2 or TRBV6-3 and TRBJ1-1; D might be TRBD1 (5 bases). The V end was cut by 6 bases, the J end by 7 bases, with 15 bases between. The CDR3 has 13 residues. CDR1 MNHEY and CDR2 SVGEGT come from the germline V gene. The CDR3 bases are TGTGCCAGCAGCCCACGGACGGGGGATGAAGCTTTCTTT. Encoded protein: CASSPRTGDEAFF.

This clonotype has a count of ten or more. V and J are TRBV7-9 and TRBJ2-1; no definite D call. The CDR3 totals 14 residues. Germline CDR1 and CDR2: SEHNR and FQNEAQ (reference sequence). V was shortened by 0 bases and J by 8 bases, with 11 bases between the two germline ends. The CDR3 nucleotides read TGTGCCAGCAGCTTAGCGGCAAGCAATGATGAGCAGTTCTTC. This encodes CASSLAASNDEQFF.

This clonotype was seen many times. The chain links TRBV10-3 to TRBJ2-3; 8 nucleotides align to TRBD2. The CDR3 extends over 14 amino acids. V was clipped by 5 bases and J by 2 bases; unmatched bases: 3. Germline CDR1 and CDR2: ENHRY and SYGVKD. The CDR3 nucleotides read TGTGCCATCAGTCATAGCGGGAACACAGATACGCAGTATTTT. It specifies CAISHSGNTDTQYF.

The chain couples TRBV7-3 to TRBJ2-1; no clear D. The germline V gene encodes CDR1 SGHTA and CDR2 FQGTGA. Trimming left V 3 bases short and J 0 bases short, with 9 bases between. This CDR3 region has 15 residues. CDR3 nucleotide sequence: TGTGCCAGCAGCTTTGAGCCGAGCTCCTACAATGAGCAGTTCTTC. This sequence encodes CASSFEPSSYNEQFF.

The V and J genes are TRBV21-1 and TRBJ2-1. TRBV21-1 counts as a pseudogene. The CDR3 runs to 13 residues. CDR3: CASSNYWGNEQFF. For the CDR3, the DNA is TGTGCCAGCAGCAATTACTGGGGCAATGAGCAGTTCTTC.

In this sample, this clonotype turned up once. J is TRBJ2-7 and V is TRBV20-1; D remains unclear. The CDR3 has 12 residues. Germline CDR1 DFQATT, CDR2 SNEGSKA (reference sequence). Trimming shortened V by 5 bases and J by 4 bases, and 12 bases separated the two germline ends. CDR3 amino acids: CSAGYSEYEQYF. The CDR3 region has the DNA TGCAGTGCTGGATACAGTGAATACGAGCAGTACTTC.

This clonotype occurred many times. The CDR3 here is CASSLDFAPYNEQFF. In nucleotides, the CDR3 is TGTGCCAGCAGCTTAGATTTCGCCCCCTACAATGAGCAGTTCTTC. The chain is built from TRBV11-2 and TRBJ2-1; no clear D. V lost 0 bases and J lost 2, with 8 bases in between. CDR3 length: 15 residues. Germline assignment: CDR1 SGHAT and CDR2 FQNNGV.

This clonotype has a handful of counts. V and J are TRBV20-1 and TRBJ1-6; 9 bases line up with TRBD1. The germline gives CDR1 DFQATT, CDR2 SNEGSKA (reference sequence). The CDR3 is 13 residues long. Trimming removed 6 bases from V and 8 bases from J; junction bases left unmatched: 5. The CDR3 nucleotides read TGCAGTGCCCGGGACAGGGTAGATTCACCCCTCCACTTT. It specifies CSARDRVDSPLHF.

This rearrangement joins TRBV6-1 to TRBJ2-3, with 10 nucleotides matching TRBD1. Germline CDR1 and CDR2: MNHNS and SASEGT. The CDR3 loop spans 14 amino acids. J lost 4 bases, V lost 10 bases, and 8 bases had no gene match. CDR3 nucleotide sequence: TGTGCCACCCCGGGACAGGGGTCATCAGATACGCAGTATTTT. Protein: CATPGQGSSDTQYF.

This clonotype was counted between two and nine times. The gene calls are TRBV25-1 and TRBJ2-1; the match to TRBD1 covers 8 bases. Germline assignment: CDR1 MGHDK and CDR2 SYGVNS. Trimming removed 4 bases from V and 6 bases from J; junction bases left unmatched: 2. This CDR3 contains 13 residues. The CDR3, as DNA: TGTGCCAGCAGTGTCACAGGGGGCAATGAGCAGTTCTTC. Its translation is CASSVTGGNEQFF.

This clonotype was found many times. The CDR3 DNA follows: TGTGCTAGTGGTTTGGACAGGAACACCGGGGAGCTGTTTTTT. It specifies CASGLDRNTGELFF. This chain uses TRBV12-5 with TRBJ2-2; unclear D gene. The CDR3 loop spans 14 amino acids. Per germline, CDR1 LGHNT and CDR2 FRNRAP. V lost 1 base and J lost 1, with 4 bases in between.

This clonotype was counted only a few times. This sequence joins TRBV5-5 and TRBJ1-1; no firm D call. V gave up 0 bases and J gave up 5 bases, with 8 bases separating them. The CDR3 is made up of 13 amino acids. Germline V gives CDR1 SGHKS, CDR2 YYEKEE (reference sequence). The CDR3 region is CASSLVRATEAFF. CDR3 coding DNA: TGTGCCAGCAGCTTGGTACGGGCTACTGAAGCTTTCTTT.

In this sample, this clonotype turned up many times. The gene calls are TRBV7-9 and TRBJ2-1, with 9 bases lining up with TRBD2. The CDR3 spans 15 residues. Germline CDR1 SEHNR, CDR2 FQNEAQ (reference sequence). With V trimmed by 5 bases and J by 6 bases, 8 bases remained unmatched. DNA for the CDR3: TGTGCCAGCAGCATAGGACTAGCGACGGGCAATGAGCAGTTCTTC. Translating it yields CASSIGLATGNEQFF.

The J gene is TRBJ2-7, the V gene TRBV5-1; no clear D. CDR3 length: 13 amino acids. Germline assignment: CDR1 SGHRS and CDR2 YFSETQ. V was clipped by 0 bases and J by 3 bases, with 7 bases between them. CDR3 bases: TGCGCCAGCAGCTTGGCCGGCAGCTACGAGCAGTACTTC. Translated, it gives CASSLAGSYEQYF.

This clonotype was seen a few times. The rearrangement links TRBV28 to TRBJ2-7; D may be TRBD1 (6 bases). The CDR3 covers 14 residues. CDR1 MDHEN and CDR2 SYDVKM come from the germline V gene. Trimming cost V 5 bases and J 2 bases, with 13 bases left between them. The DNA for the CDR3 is TGTGCCAGCAGTCCGTCAGGGGACCCCTACGAGCAGTACTTC. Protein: CASSPSGDPYEQYF. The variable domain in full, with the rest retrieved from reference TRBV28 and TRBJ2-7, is DVKVTQSSRYLVKRTGEKVFLECVQDMDHENMFWYRQDPGLGLRLIYFSYDVKMKEKGDIPEGYSVSREKKERFSLILESASTNQTSMYLCASSPSGDPYEQYFGPGTRLTVT.

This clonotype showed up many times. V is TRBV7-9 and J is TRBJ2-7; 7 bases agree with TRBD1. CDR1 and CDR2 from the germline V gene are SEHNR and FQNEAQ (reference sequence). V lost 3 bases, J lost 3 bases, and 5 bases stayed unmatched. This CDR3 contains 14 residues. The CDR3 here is CASSFAGGIYEQYF. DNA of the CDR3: TGTGCCAGCAGCTTCGCAGGGGGTATCTACGAGCAGTACTTC.

The DNA for the CDR3 is TGCGCCAGCAGCATCTCCAACTACAATGAGCAGTTCTTC. Translated: CASSISNYNEQFF. This sequence joins TRBV5-1 and TRBJ2-1; D remains unclear. The CDR3 contains 13 residues. Trimming took off 4 bases at V and 3 bases at J, with 8 bases between the two ends. Germline V CDR1 and CDR2: SGHRS, YFSETQ.